This is a list of T cell receptor beta chains from one sample in a study of blood T cell repertoires in COVID-19. The assay was immunoSEQ multiplex PCR, and TCRdb's table has in-frame clones only and misses some. The sample has roughly 360,000 clones, about 90% seen once. The sample comprised PBMCs or T cells enriched from blood (not recorded which). The origin of the receptors is a man aged 30 to 45 who had recovered from COVID-19. CDR3s include the opening cysteine and the closing phenylalanine or tryptophan. D genes are given only for firm matches. A row's size may be missing; if present it is once, few, many or a size class.

v_gene: TRBV30; j_gene: TRBJ1-4; d_gene: NA; abundance: NA; CDR3nt: TGTGCCTGGAGTGGGGGGCGGTCTGAAAAACTGTTTTTT; CDR3aa: CAWSGGRSEKLFF
v_gene: TRBV11-3; j_gene: TRBJ1-1; d_gene: TRBD1; abundance: NA; CDR3nt: TGTGCCAGTGGACAGGGAACCAACACTGAAGCTTTCTTT; CDR3aa: CASGQGTNTEAFF
v_gene: TRBV30; j_gene: TRBJ2-3; d_gene: NA; abundance: once; CDR3nt: TGTGCCTGGAGTGGACCGCGAGGGACAGATACGCAGTATTTT; CDR3aa: CAWSGPRGTDTQYF
v_gene: TRBV5-1; j_gene: TRBJ1-2; d_gene: NA; abundance: few; CDR3nt: TGCGCCAGCAGCTTTGGAGGCCGACCTACCGACTATGGCTACACCTTC; CDR3aa: CASSFGGRPTDYGYTF
v_gene: TRBV5-4; j_gene: TRBJ1-4; d_gene: NA; abundance: NA; CDR3nt: TGTGCCAGCAGCGCCTCGGGACGGGGGTTTGAAAAACTGTTTTTT; CDR3aa: CASSASGRGFEKLFF
v_gene: TRBV30; j_gene: TRBJ1-1; d_gene: TRBD1; abundance: NA; CDR3nt: TGTGCCTGGAGGGGTCGACAGGGGGCAGGTACTGAAGCTTTCTTT; CDR3aa: CAWRGRQGAGTEAFF
v_gene: TRBV3-1/TRBV3-2; j_gene: TRBJ2-5; d_gene: TRBD1; abundance: NA; CDR3nt: TGTGCCAGCAGCCAAGGGCCAGGGGGCCTAAACGGGGAGACCCAGTACTTC; CDR3aa: CASSQGPGGLNGETQYF
v_gene: TRBV6-1; j_gene: TRBJ2-3; d_gene: TRBD2; abundance: NA; CDR3nt: TGTGCCAGCAGTGAACCGACTAGCGGGAGCGATACGCAGTATTTT; CDR3aa: CASSEPTSGSDTQYF
v_gene: TRBV10-1; j_gene: TRBJ1-5; d_gene: TRBD1; abundance: NA; CDR3nt: TGCGCCATAAAATGTCGGGGAACAGGGGTGGTCCGAGGGCAGCCCCAGCATTTT; CDR3aa: CAIKCRGTGVVRGQPQHF
v_gene: TRBV6-6; j_gene: TRBJ1-1; d_gene: NA; abundance: NA; CDR3nt: TGTGCCAGTAGTTACGGAGGCGGCACTGAAGCTTTCTTT; CDR3aa: CASSYGGGTEAFF
v_gene: TRBV5-1; j_gene: TRBJ1-1; d_gene: NA; abundance: NA; CDR3nt: TGCGCCAGCAGCTTGAACCAGGCGATGAACACTGAAGCTTTCTTT; CDR3aa: CASSLNQAMNTEAFF
v_gene: TRBV7-9; j_gene: TRBJ1-2; d_gene: NA; abundance: NA; CDR3nt: TGTGCCAGCAGCTCCTCTAGCGAGGCTGGCTACACCTTC; CDR3aa: CASSSSSEAGYTF
v_gene: TRBV5-1; j_gene: TRBJ1-1; d_gene: TRBD1; abundance: NA; CDR3nt: TGCGCCAGCAGCTTACAGGGGAGCGACACTGAAGCTTTCTTT; CDR3aa: CASSLQGSDTEAFF
v_gene: TRBV5-1; j_gene: TRBJ1-2; d_gene: TRBD1; abundance: NA; CDR3nt: TGCGCCAGCAGCTCGTTTGCCCCAGGGGGGCTCGGCTACACCTTC; CDR3aa: CASSSFAPGGLGYTF
v_gene: TRBV9; j_gene: TRBJ2-5; d_gene: NA; abundance: once; CDR3nt: TGTGCCAGCAGCGTAGAAATCGGGACGGAGGAAGGGGGGACCCAGTACTTC; CDR3aa: CASSVEIGTEEGGTQYF
v_gene: TRBV5-1; j_gene: TRBJ2-3; d_gene: TRBD1; abundance: NA; CDR3nt: TGCGCCAGCAGCCCGGGACAGGGTTCGGATACGCAGTATTTT; CDR3aa: CASSPGQGSDTQYF
v_gene: TRBV5-1; j_gene: TRBJ2-7; d_gene: NA; abundance: NA; CDR3nt: TGCGCCAGCAGCTTGCGGGCAGGGGAAGGCGAGCAGTACTTC; CDR3aa: CASSLRAGEGEQYF
v_gene: TRBV3-1/TRBV3-2; j_gene: TRBJ1-3; d_gene: NA; abundance: NA; CDR3nt: TGTGCCAGCAGCCACCAGGGAAACACCATATATTTT; CDR3aa: CASSHQGNTIYF
v_gene: TRBV7-8; j_gene: TRBJ1-3; d_gene: NA; abundance: NA; CDR3nt: TGTGCCAGCAGCTTAGGGGGCGGGACTGGAAACACCATATATTTT; CDR3aa: CASSLGGGTGNTIYF
v_gene: TRBV6-2/TRBV6-3; j_gene: TRBJ2-5; d_gene: NA; abundance: NA; CDR3nt: TGTGCCAGCAGTTACCAGGGGCCCGAAGAGACCCAGTACTTC; CDR3aa: CASSYQGPEETQYF
v_gene: TRBV6-1; j_gene: TRBJ2-1; d_gene: TRBD2; abundance: NA; CDR3nt: TGTGCCAGCAGTGAAAGCGGGACCACCTACAATGAGCAGTTCTTC; CDR3aa: CASSESGTTYNEQFF
v_gene: TRBV2; j_gene: TRBJ1-1; d_gene: TRBD1; abundance: NA; CDR3nt: TGTGCCAGCGCCCGACAGGGTAGGACTGAAGCTTTCTTT; CDR3aa: CASARQGRTEAFF
v_gene: TRBV7-2; j_gene: TRBJ2-1; d_gene: TRBD2; abundance: NA; CDR3nt: TGTGCCAGCAGCTTACTAGCTAGCGGGGGGGCCTACAATGAGCAGTTCTTC; CDR3aa: CASSLLASGGAYNEQFF
v_gene: TRBV3-1/TRBV3-2; j_gene: TRBJ1-2; d_gene: TRBD1; abundance: few; CDR3nt: TGTGCCAGCAGCCAAGACCGACAGGGAGGCTATGGCTACACCTTC; CDR3aa: CASSQDRQGGYGYTF
v_gene: TRBV10-3; j_gene: TRBJ2-7; d_gene: NA; abundance: NA; CDR3nt: TGTGCCATCAGTGAGGGGGCGCGGGAGCAGTACTTC; CDR3aa: CAISEGAREQYF
v_gene: TRBV29-1; j_gene: TRBJ2-5; d_gene: NA; abundance: few; CDR3nt: TGCAGCGTTGCTGGCGGGGAGACCCAGTACTTC; CDR3aa: CSVAGGETQYF
v_gene: TRBV7-2; j_gene: TRBJ1-5; d_gene: TRBD1; abundance: NA; CDR3nt: TGTGCCAGCAGCTCCGGGACAGGTCATAGCAATCAGCCCCAGCATTTT; CDR3aa: CASSSGTGHSNQPQHF
v_gene: TRBV7-9; j_gene: TRBJ2-2; d_gene: TRBD1; abundance: NA; CDR3nt: TGTGCCAGTAACAAAGACAGGGCCACCGGGGAGCTGTTTTTT; CDR3aa: CASNKDRATGELFF
v_gene: TRBV28; j_gene: TRBJ1-5; d_gene: NA; abundance: NA; CDR3nt: TGTGCCAGCATTTCGGGAGGTCAGCCCCAGCATTTT; CDR3aa: CASISGGQPQHF
v_gene: TRBV19; j_gene: TRBJ2-7; d_gene: TRBD2; abundance: NA; CDR3nt: TGTGCCAGTAGCTACGGGGGGGAATACGAGCAGTACTTC; CDR3aa: CASSYGGEYEQYF
v_gene: TRBV19; j_gene: TRBJ1-1; d_gene: TRBD1; abundance: NA; CDR3nt: TGTGCCAGTAGTACCCCCGGGACAGGAGATGAAGCTTTCTTT; CDR3aa: CASSTPGTGDEAFF
v_gene: TRBV9; j_gene: TRBJ2-3; d_gene: NA; abundance: NA; CDR3nt: TGTGCCAGCAGCGTAGGGTGGGGGGACACAGATACGCAGTATTTT; CDR3aa: CASSVGWGDTDTQYF
v_gene: TRBV10-3; j_gene: TRBJ1-1; d_gene: NA; abundance: NA; CDR3nt: TGTGCCAGTCTGAGGAACACTGAAGCTTTCTTT; CDR3aa: CASLRNTEAFF
v_gene: TRBV11-2; j_gene: TRBJ1-5; d_gene: NA; abundance: NA; CDR3nt: TGTGCCAGCAGCACCAGGGGAAATCAGCCCCAGCATTTT; CDR3aa: CASSTRGNQPQHF
v_gene: TRBV6-5; j_gene: TRBJ2-3; d_gene: NA; abundance: once; CDR3nt: TGTGCCAGCGCTCAGGGGAGTATGCATACGCAGTATTTT; CDR3aa: CASAQGSMHTQYF
v_gene: TRBV12-5; j_gene: TRBJ1-2; d_gene: NA; abundance: NA; CDR3nt: TGTGCTAGTGGTTTGAGGCAGCTAAGAGGAGACTATGGCTACACCTTC; CDR3aa: CASGLRQLRGDYGYTF
v_gene: TRBV6-2/TRBV6-3; j_gene: TRBJ2-7; d_gene: TRBD2; abundance: NA; CDR3nt: TGTGCCAGCATCCCCGTAACGGGAGGGAGCGAGCAGTACTTC; CDR3aa: CASIPVTGGSEQYF
v_gene: TRBV5-6; j_gene: TRBJ2-7; d_gene: NA; abundance: NA; CDR3nt: TGTGCCAGCAGCGGAGGTTACGAGCAGTACTTC; CDR3aa: CASSGGYEQYF
v_gene: TRBV6-5; j_gene: TRBJ1-3; d_gene: NA; abundance: NA; CDR3nt: TGTGCCAGCCGTCAGGGAACTTTTGGGGACACCATATATTTT; CDR3aa: CASRQGTFGDTIYF
v_gene: TRBV9; j_gene: TRBJ2-3; d_gene: TRBD2; abundance: NA; CDR3nt: TGTGCCAGCAGCGTACCGGCGGGAGGAGATACGCAGTATTTT; CDR3aa: CASSVPAGGDTQYF
v_gene: TRBV7-9; j_gene: TRBJ1-2; d_gene: NA; abundance: NA; CDR3nt: TGTGCCAGCAGCTTAAGACAGCTCCAGACACCAAACTATGGCTACACCTTC; CDR3aa: CASSLRQLQTPNYGYTF
v_gene: TRBV18; j_gene: TRBJ1-1; d_gene: NA; abundance: NA; CDR3nt: TGTGCCAGCTCACCTTGGACAGAGCTGAACACTGAAGCTTTCTTT; CDR3aa: CASSPWTELNTEAFF
v_gene: TRBV4-1; j_gene: TRBJ2-1; d_gene: TRBD1; abundance: NA; CDR3nt: TGCGCCAGCAGCCAAGATGCCTGGACAGGCGGGCAGTTCTTC; CDR3aa: CASSQDAWTGGQFF
v_gene: TRBV7-8; j_gene: TRBJ2-7; d_gene: TRBD2; abundance: NA; CDR3nt: TGTGCCAGCAGCCGCACGGCGGGGGACGAGCAGTACTTC; CDR3aa: CASSRTAGDEQYF